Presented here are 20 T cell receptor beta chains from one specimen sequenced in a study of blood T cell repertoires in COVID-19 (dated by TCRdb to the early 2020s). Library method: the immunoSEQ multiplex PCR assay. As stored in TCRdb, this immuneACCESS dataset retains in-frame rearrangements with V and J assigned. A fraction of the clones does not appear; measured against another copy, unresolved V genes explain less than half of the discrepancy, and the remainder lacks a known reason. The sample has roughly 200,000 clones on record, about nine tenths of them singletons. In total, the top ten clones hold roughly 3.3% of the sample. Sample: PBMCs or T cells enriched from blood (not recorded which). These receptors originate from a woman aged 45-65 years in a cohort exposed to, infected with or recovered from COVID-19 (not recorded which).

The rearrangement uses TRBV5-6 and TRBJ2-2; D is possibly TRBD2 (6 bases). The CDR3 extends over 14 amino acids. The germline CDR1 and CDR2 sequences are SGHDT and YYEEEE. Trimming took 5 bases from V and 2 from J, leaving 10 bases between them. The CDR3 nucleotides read TGTGCCAGCAGTTGGGACTCCAACACCGGGGAGCTGTTTTTT. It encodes CASSWDSNTGELFF.

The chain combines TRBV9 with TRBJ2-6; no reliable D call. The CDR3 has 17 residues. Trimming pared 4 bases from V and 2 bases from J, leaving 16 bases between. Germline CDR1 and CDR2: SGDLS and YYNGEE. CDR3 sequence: CASSPPRSVTGANVLTF. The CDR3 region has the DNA TGTGCCAGCAGCCCTCCCCGGTCGGTGACTGGGGCCAACGTCCTGACTTTC.

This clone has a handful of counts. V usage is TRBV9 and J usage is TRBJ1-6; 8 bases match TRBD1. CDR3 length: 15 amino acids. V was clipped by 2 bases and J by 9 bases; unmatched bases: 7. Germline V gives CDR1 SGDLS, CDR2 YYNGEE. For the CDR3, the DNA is TGTGCCAGCAGCGTCGGGGACAGGCTTACTTCACCCCTCCACTTT. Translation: CASSVGDRLTSPLHF.

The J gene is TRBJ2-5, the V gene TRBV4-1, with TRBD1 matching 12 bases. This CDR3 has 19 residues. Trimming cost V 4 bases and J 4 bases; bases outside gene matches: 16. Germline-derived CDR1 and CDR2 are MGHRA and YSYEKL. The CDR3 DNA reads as TGCGCCAGCAGCCGAGGGACTCCGGGACAGGGGGCGCCGGGAGAGACCCAGTACTTC. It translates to CASSRGTPGQGAPGETQYF.

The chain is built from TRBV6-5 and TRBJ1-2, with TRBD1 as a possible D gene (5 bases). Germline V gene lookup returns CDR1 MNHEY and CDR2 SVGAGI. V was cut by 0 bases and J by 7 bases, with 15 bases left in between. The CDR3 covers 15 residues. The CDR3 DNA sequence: TGTGCCAGCAGTTACTCAGCAGGGTCCCACGGTGGCTACACCTTC. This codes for CASSYSAGSHGGYTF.

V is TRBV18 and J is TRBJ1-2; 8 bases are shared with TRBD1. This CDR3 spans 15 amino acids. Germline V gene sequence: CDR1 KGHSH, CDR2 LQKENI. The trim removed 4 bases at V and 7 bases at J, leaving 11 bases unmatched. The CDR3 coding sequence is TGTGCCAGCTCACAAAAACTGGACAGGGCTCGTGGCTACACCTTC. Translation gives CASSQKLDRARGYTF.

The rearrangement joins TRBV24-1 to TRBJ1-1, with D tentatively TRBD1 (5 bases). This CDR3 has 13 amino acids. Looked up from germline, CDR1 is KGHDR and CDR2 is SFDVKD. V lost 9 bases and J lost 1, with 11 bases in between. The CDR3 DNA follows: TGTGCCACCCCAGAACAGGAGAACACTGAAGCTTTCTTT. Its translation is CATPEQENTEAFF.

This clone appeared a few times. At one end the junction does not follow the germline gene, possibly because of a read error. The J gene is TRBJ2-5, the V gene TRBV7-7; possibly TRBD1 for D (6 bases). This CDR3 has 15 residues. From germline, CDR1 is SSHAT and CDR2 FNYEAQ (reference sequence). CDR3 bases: TGTGCTAGCAGCCTCCTACAGGGACACCAAGAGACCCAGTACTTC. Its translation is CASSLLQGHQETQYF.

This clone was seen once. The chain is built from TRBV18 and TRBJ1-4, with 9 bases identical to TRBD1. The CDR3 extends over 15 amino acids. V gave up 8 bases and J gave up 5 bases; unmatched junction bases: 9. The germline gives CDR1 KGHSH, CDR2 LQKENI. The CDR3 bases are TGTGCCAGCGGATCCGGAGGGACAGGGAATGAAAAACTGTTTTTT. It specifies CASGSGGTGNEKLFF. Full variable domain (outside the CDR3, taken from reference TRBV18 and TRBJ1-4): NAGVMQNPRHLVRRRGQEARLRCSPMKGHSHVYWYRQLPEEGLKFMVYLQKENIIDESGMPKERFSAEFPKEGPSILRIQQVVRGDSAAYFCASGSGGTGNEKLFFGSGTQLSVL.

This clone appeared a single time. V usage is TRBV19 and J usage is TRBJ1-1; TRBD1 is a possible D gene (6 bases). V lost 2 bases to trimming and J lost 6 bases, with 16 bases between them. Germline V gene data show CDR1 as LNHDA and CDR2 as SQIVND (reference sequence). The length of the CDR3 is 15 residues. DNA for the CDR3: TGTGCCAGTAGTATAACGGGGGGCGGATTGCCTGAAGCTTTCTTT. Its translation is CASSITGGGLPEAFF.

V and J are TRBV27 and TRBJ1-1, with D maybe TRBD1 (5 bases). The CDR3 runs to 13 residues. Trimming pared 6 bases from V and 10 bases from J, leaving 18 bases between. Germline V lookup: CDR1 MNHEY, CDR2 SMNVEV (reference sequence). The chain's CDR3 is CASSQRDVGGAFF. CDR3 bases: TGTGCCAGCAGCCAGAGGGACGTCGGGGGAGCTTTCTTT.

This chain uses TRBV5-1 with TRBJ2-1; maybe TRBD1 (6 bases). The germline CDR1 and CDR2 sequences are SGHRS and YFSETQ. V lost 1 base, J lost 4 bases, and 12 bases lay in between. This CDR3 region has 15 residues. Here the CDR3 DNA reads TGCGCCAGCAGCTTGACAGGGTTCGGGTACAATGAGCAGTTCTTC. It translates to CASSLTGFGYNEQFF.

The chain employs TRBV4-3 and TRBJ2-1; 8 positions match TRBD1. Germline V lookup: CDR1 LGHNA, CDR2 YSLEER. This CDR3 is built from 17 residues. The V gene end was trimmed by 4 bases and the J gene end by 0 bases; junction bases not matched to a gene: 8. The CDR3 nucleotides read TGCGCCAGCAGCCCTCGGACAGGGCCCAGCTCCTACAATGAGCAGTTCTTC. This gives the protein CASSPRTGPSSYNEQFF.

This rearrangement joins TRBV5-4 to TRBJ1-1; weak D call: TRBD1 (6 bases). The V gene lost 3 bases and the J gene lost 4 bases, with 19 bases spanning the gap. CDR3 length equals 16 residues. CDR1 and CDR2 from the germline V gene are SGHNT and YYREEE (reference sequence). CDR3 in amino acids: CASSSFFTGRFTEAFF. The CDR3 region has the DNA TGTGCCAGCAGCTCCTTTTTTACAGGGCGGTTCACTGAAGCTTTCTTT. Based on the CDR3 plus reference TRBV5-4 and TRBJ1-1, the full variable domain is ETGVTQSPTHLIKTRGQQVTLRCSSQSGHNTVSWYQQALGQGPQFIFQYYREEENGRGNFPPRFSGLQFPNYSSELNVNALELDDSALYLCASSSFFTGRFTEAFFGQGTRLTVV.

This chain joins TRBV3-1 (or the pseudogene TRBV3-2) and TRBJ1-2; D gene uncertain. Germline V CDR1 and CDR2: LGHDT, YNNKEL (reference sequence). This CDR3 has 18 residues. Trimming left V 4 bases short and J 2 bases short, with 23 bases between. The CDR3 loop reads CASSPYGGLTEVNYGYTF. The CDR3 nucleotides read TGTGCCAGCAGCCCATATGGAGGGCTTACAGAAGTAAACTATGGCTACACCTTC.

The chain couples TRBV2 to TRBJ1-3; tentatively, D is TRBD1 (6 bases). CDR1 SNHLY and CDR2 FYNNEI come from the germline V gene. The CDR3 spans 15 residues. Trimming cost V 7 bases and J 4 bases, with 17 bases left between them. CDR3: CASTHPQGTGNTIYF. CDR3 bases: TGTGCCAGCACCCACCCACAGGGAACCGGAAACACCATATATTTT.

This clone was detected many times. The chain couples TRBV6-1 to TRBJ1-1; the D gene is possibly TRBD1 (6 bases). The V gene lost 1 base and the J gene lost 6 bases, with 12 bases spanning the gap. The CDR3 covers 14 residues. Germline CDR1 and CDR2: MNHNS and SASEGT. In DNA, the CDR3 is TGTGCCAGCAGTGAAGAGACAGGTCGGGCTGAAGCTTTCTTT. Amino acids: CASSEETGRAEAFF.

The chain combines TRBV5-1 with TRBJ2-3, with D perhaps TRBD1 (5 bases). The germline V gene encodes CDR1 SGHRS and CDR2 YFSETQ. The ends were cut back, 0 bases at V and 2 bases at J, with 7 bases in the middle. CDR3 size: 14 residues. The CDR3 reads CASSLGTITDTQYF. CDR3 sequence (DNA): TGCGCCAGCAGCTTGGGGACAATCACAGATACGCAGTATTTT.

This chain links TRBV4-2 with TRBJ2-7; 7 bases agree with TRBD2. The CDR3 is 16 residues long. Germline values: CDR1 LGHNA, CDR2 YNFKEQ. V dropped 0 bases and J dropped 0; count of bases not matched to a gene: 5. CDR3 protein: CASSQDRTSASYEQYF. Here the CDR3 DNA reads TGTGCCAGCAGCCAAGATCGTACTAGCGCCTCCTACGAGCAGTACTTC.

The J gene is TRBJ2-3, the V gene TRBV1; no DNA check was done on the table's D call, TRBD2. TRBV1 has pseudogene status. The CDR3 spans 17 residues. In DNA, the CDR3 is TGCACCAGCACCATCTACTCAGCCCGGGACTCCGAGGATACGCAGTATTTT. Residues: CTSTIYSARDSEDTQYF.